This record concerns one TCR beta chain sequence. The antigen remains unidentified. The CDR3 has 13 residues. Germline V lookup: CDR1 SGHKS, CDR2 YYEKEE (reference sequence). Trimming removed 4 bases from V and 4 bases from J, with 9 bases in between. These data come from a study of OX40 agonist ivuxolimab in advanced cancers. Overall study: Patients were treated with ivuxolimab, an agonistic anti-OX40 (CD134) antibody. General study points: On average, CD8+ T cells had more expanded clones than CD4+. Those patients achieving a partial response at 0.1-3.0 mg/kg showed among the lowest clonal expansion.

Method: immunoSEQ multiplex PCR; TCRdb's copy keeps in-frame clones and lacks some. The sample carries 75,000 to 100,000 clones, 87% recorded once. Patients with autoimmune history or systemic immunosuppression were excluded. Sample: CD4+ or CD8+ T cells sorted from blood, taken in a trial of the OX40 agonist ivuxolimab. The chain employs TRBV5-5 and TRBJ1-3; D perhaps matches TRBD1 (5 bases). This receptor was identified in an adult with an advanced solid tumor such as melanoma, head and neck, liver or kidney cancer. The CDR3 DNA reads TGTGCCAGCAGCCGACAGTCCGGAAACACCATATATTTT. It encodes CASSRQSGNTIYF. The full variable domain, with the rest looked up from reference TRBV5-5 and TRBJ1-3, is DAGVTQSPTHLIKTRGQQVTLRCSPISGHKSVSWYQQVLGQGPQFIFQYYEKEERGRGNFPDRFSARQFPNYSSELNVNALLLGDSALYLCASSRQSGNTIYFGEGSWLTVV.